Listed below are T cell receptor beta chains from one sample, sequenced in a study of T cell repertoires in cytomegalovirus infection. Their antigens are not known. TCRdb recomputed calls from the reads with MiXCR, one row per CDR3 protein. The repertoire holds about 35,000 distinct CDR3 sequences, with approximately 52% as singletons. The starting material was CD8+ T cells from cultured PBMCs, obtained from culture after CMV antigen stimulation. These receptors all come from a human donor in good health (CMV status not recorded). Some clones in this sample may be carry-over from other donors' samples. The CDR3 runs from the conserved cysteine through the conserved F or W. The order of the fields is J gene, D gene, V gene, clone size, CDR3 protein, CDR3 DNA. A D gene is named only where the DNA matches it firmly. Not all rows give a size; the values are once, few, many and, for expanded clones, a class.

>TRBJ2-4|TRBD2|TRBV19|NA
CASSPRTSGEAKNIQYF
TGTGCCAGTAGTCCTCGGACTAGCGGGGAAGCCAAAAACATTCAGTACTTC
>TRBJ2-3|NA|TRBV5-1|few
CASSEGYRTDTQYF
TGCGCCAGCAGCGAGGGGTACCGCACAGATACGCAGTATTTT
>TRBJ2-1|NA|TRBV11-2|few
CASSLGGGTYNEQFF
TGTGCCAGCAGCTTAGGGGGCGGGACCTACAATGAGCAGTTCTTC
>TRBJ2-5|TRBD2|TRBV4-1|NA
CASSQVSGTQETQYF
TGCGCCAGCAGCCAGGTTAGCGGGACCCAAGAGACCCAGTACTTC
>TRBJ1-6|NA|TRBV11-2|medium-sized
CASSFSPGRGDSPLHF
TGTGCCAGCAGCTTTTCCCCGGGACGGGGGGATTCACCCCTCCACTTT
>TRBJ1-6|TRBD1|TRBV4-1|NA
CASSQVGTGYNSPLHF
TGCGCCAGCAGCCAAGTGGGGACAGGGTATAATTCACCCCTCCACTTT
>TRBJ1-5|NA|TRBV27|NA
CASSSLDAGPKPQHF
TGTGCCAGCAGTTCTCTCGACGCAGGCCCCAAGCCCCAGCATTTT
>TRBJ2-7|NA|TRBV11-2|NA
CASSSIVDRWVSF
TGTGCCAGCAGCTCGATAGTGGACCGGTGGGTCTCCTTC
>TRBJ2-4|NA|TRBV7-2|many
CASSPREGVNIQYF
TGTGCCAGCAGCCCTCGAGAAGGGGTAAACATTCAGTACTTC
>TRBJ1-1|NA|TRBV19|NA
CASRAGRNTEAFF
TGTGCCAGTAGGGCTGGGAGGAACACTGAAGCTTTCTTT
>TRBJ1-1|NA|TRBV6-6|NA
CASTPWGAADTEAFF
TGTGCCAGCACCCCCTGGGGGGCGGCAGACACTGAAGCTTTCTTT
>TRBJ2-5|NA|TRBV12-5|many
CASPPRLVGKETQYF
TGTGCTAGCCCCCCCCGACTGGTGGGAAAAGAGACCCAGTACTTC
>TRBJ1-1|NA|TRBV9|NA
CASSVAGRPNTEAFF
TGTGCCAGCAGCGTAGCGGGACGCCCGAACACTGAAGCTTTCTTT
>TRBJ2-3|NA|TRBV11-3|NA
CASSFHNTDTQYF
TGTGCCAGCAGCTTCCACAACACAGATACGCAGTATTTT
>TRBJ2-7|NA|TRBV29-1|NA
CSVGGGHSYEQYF
TGCAGCGTTGGTGGGGGTCACTCCTACGAGCAGTACTTC
>TRBJ2-7|NA|TRBV7-8|NA
CASKLTIPSYEQYF
TGTGCCAGTAAACTGACAATCCCCTCCTACGAGCAGTACTTC
>TRBJ2-5|NA|TRBV7-8|few
CASSLTTLGQETQYF
TGTGCCAGCAGCTTAACGACACTAGGCCAAGAGACCCAGTACTTC
>TRBJ1-4|NA|TRBV7-6|few
CASSPPAVGEKLFF
TGTGCCAGCAGCCCGCCCGCAGTCGGTGAAAAACTGTTTTTT
>TRBJ1-1|NA|TRBV4-2|NA
CASSQDWAERNTEAFF
TGTGCCAGCAGCCAAGATTGGGCTGAGAGGAACACTGAAGCTTTCTTT
>TRBJ2-3|TRBD2|TRBV6-1|NA
CASRGLAGVTDTQYF
TGTGCCAGCAGGGGACTAGCGGGAGTGACAGATACGCAGTATTTT
>TRBJ2-2|TRBD1|TRBV5-1|NA
CASSLTGGNTGELFF
TGCGCCAGCAGCTTAACAGGGGGCAACACCGGGGAGCTGTTTTTT
>TRBJ2-7|NA|TRBV7-2|NA
CASSLVRDSKAGKYF
TGTGCCAGCAGCTTAGTGAGGGACTCTAAGGCGGGGAAGTACTTC
>TRBJ2-3|TRBD2|TRBV4-1|NA
CASSQDRIWLAGGRNTDPQYF
TGCGCCAGCAGCCAAGATCGAATATGGCTAGCGGGGGGGCGAAACACAGATCCGCAGTATTTT
>TRBJ1-1|NA|TRBV27|NA
CASSFGMGTEAFF
TGTGCCAGCAGTTTCGGGATGGGAACTGAAGCTTTCTTT
>TRBJ1-5|TRBD1|TRBV7-9|NA
CASSLEQGRSNQPQHF
TGTGCCAGCAGCTTAGAACAGGGGAGAAGCAATCAGCCCCAGCATTTT
>TRBJ2-5|NA|TRBV7-2|NA
CASSLADGQPQETQYF
TGTGCCAGCAGCTTAGCAGATGGACAGCCCCAAGAGACCCAGTACTTC
>TRBJ1-6|NA|TRBV25-1|NA
CASSAAGSYNSPLHF
TGTGCCAGCAGTGCAGCAGGTTCCTATAATTCACCCCTCCACTTT
>TRBJ2-5|NA|TRBV11-2|NA
CASSLEGETQYF
TGTGCCAGCAGCTTAGAAGGGGAGACCCAGTACTTC
>TRBJ1-3|NA|TRBV10-3|NA
CAIRSEFNEGIIPGNTIYF
TGTGCCATCAGGTCCGAGTTTAACGAGGGGATTATACCTGGAAACACCATATATTTT
>TRBJ2-7|NA|TRBV6-6|NA
CASVQGTFSYEQYF
TGTGCCAGCGTCCAGGGGACATTCTCCTACGAGCAGTACTTC
>TRBJ2-4|NA|TRBV7-6|few
CASSGGAKNIQYF
TGTGCCAGCAGCGGGGGGGCCAAAAACATTCAGTACTTC
>TRBJ2-7|TRBD2|TRBV27|NA
CASGTSLNEQYF
TGTGCCAGCGGGACTAGCTTAAACGAGCAGTACTTC
>TRBJ2-2|NA|TRBV5-5|NA
CASSLWVGGELFF
TGTGCCAGCAGCCTGTGGGTGGGCGGGGAGCTGTTTTTT
>TRBJ1-2|NA|TRBV7-8|few
CASSWGVWGLGGYTF
TGTGCCAGCAGCTGGGGGGTTTGGGGGCTTGGCGGCTACACCTTC
>TRBJ1-5|TRBD1|TRBV27|once
CASSLGTGDQPQHF
TGTGCCAGCAGTCTGGGGACAGGCGATCAGCCCCAGCATTTT
>TRBJ2-1|TRBD2|TRBV12-3/TRBV12-4|NA
CASSPGLAGGGNEQFF
TGTGCCAGCAGTCCGGGACTAGCGGGGGGGGGGAATGAGCAGTTCTTC
>TRBJ1-4|NA|TRBV7-9|NA
CASSPPGPTNEKLFF
TGTGCCAGCAGTCCCCCGGGACCTACTAATGAAAAACTGTTTTTT
>TRBJ1-2|NA|TRBV27|NA
CASSPSREDYGYTF
TGTGCCAGCAGCCCGTCCAGGGAGGACTATGGCTACACCTTC
>TRBJ1-4|TRBD1|TRBV15|few
CATSRGLLQGLKLFF
TGTGCCACCAGCAGAGGTTTATTACAGGGGTTGAAACTGTTTTTT
>TRBJ2-3|NA|TRBV29-1|NA
CSVEGAEDTQYF
TGCAGCGTTGAGGGGGCTGAAGATACGCAGTATTTT
>TRBJ1-5|TRBD1|TRBV2|few
CASRSGTGDQPQHF
TGTGCCAGCAGGAGCGGGACAGGGGATCAGCCCCAGCATTTT
>TRBJ2-1|TRBD2|TRBV12-3/TRBV12-4|NA
CASIRREYNEQFF
TGTGCCAGCATAAGGCGGGAGTACAATGAGCAGTTCTTC
>TRBJ1-5|NA|TRBV7-8|few
CASSSRGQYSNQPQHF
TGTGCCAGCAGCTCGAGAGGACAGTATAGCAATCAGCCCCAGCATTTT
>TRBJ1-1|NA|TRBV6-6|NA
CASIPGPWGTEAFF
TGTGCCAGCATCCCCGGCCCCTGGGGGACTGAAGCTTTCTTT
>TRBJ2-5|NA|TRBV24-1|NA
CATSDPSLDRSPGGKTQYF
TGTGCCACCAGTGATCCGAGCTTAGACAGGTCACCGGGGGGAAAGACCCAGTACTTC
>TRBJ2-2|NA|TRBV5-1|NA
CASSHQTQSRANTGELFF
TGCGCCAGCAGCCACCAGACCCAAAGCCGGGCGAACACCGGGGAGCTGTTTTTT
>TRBJ2-1|NA|TRBV7-3|NA
CASSNGQSYNEQFF
TGTGCCAGCAGCAATGGGCAATCCTACAATGAGCAGTTCTTC